These 28 T cell receptor beta chains originate from one sample sequenced in a study of vaccination and CD4 T cells after COVID-19. At the Johns Hopkins FTIC core, DNA taken from cultured CD4+ T cells was sequenced by way of the Oncomine TCR Beta short-read assay. Each CDR3 protein is one row after TCRdb ran MiXCR on the PCR reads. The sample yields over 20,000 distinct CDR3 sequences, over 40% seen once. Antigens of these TCRs are unknown. Indicated treatment: approximately 10-day PBMC culture with coronavirus spike peptide pools or control peptides (ViraFEST assay). Sequencing input: CD4+ T cells from blood, cultured in vitro. The receptors stem from a human donor who had recovered from COVID-19.

The chain uses TRBV7-9 and TRBJ2-5; no clear D. There are 15 residues in the CDR3. V gave up 2 bases and J gave up 2 bases, with 12 bases separating them. Germline loops: CDR1 SEHNR, CDR2 FQNEAQ (reference sequence). The CDR3 DNA sequence: TGTGCCAGCAGCTTAATGGCAGTTAGTCAAGAGACCCAGTACTTC. Translated, it gives CASSLMAVSQETQYF. Filled out from reference TRBV7-9 and TRBJ2-5, the complete variable domain reads DTGVSQNPRHKITKRGQNVTFRCDPISEHNRLYWYRQTLGQGPEFLTYFQNEAQLEKSRLLSDRFSAERPKGSFSTLEIQRTEQGDSAMYLCASSLMAVSQETQYFGPGTRLLVL.

This clonotype appeared a few times. This sequence joins TRBV20-1 and TRBJ2-7; 8 bases fit TRBD2. V was clipped by 0 bases and J by 5 bases; unmatched bases: 9. The CDR3 sequence is 15 residues long. Per germline, CDR1 DFQATT and CDR2 SNEGSKA (reference sequence). The DNA for the CDR3 is TGCAGTGCTAGAGATCCGGGGGGGCCTGGGGACGAGCAGTACTTC. Residues: CSARDPGGPGDEQYF.

This clonotype has just a few counts. This chain links TRBV7-3 with TRBJ2-3, with 7 bases identical to TRBD1. Germline V gene data show CDR1 as SGHTA and CDR2 as FQGTGA. CDR3 length equals 14 residues. The V gene end was trimmed by 4 bases and the J gene end by 2 bases; junction bases not matched to a gene: 3. This CDR3 reads CASSSTGVTDTQYF. CDR3 in DNA: TGTGCCAGCAGCTCAACAGGGGTCACAGATACGCAGTATTTT.

This clonotype turned up a few times. Here the CDR3 reads CSARQGNTEAFF. The CDR3 DNA reads TGCAGTGCCAGGCAGGGGAACACTGAAGCTTTCTTT. The chain joins TRBV20-1 to TRBJ1-1, with D perhaps TRBD1 (5 bases). CDR1 DFQATT and CDR2 SNEGSKA come from the germline V gene (reference sequence). This CDR3 is built from 12 residues. The V and J ends lost 6 bases and 1 base respectively, with 9 bases between them.

The chain recombines TRBV10-2 with TRBJ1-1; D might be TRBD1 (5 bases). Germline CDR1 WSHSY, CDR2 SAAADI. This CDR3 region has 12 residues. The ends were cut back, 7 bases at V and 3 bases at J, with 9 bases in the middle. The CDR3 loop reads CASTQGDTEAFF. The CDR3 DNA sequence: TGCGCCAGCACTCAGGGTGACACTGAAGCTTTCTTT.

The chain carries TRBV19 and TRBJ1-3, with TRBD1 as a possible D gene (5 bases). The ends were cut back, 1 base at V and 4 bases at J, with 11 bases in the middle. The CDR3 consists of 15 residues. The V gene's germline CDR1 is LNHDA and CDR2 SQIVND (reference sequence). The CDR3 DNA reads TGTGCCAGTAGTATAGGCCAGGGCGGCGGAAACACCATATATTTT. It codes for CASSIGQGGGNTIYF. Using reference TRBV19 and TRBJ1-3 for the parts outside the CDR3, the full variable domain is DGGITQSPKYLFRKEGQNVTLSCEQNLNHDAMYWYRQDPGQGLRLIYYSQIVNDFQKGDIAEGYSVSREKKESFPLTVTSAQKNPTAFYLCASSIGQGGGNTIYFGEGSWLTVV.

This clonotype showed up just a few times. The chain combines TRBV18 with TRBJ1-2; D unresolved. The germline V and J ends were trimmed by 0 bases and 4 bases, with 6 bases remaining between them. The CDR3 is 13 amino acids. The V gene's germline CDR1 is KGHSH and CDR2 LQKENI. CDR3 nucleotide sequence: TGTGCCAGCTCACCACCGTCTACCTATGGCTACACCTTC. This translates into CASSPPSTYGYTF.

The chain uses TRBV6-1 and TRBJ1-2, with TRBD1 as a possible D gene (5 bases). This CDR3 contains 16 residues. Germline CDR1 MNHNS, CDR2 SASEGT. The ends were cut back, 3 bases at V and 4 bases at J, with 18 bases in the middle. CDR3 in amino acids: CASSEGQGYMSYGYTF. The CDR3 DNA sequence: TGTGCCAGCAGTGAGGGCCAGGGTTATATGAGCTATGGCTACACCTTC.

This clonotype was seen a few times. CDR3 sequence reads: CASSYAGQGNIQYF. The CDR3 DNA sequence: TGTGCCAGCAGTTACGCGGGACAGGGAAACATTCAGTACTTC. This rearrangement joins TRBV6-5 to TRBJ2-4; 9 nucleotides agree with TRBD1. The CDR3 extends over 14 amino acids. Germline assignment: CDR1 MNHEY and CDR2 SVGAGI. V lost 2 bases, J lost 6 bases, and 2 bases stayed unmatched.

The DNA of the CDR3 is TGCAGTGCTAGAGTTCCGGGGCGGGATGCCAAAAACATTCAGTACTTC. It translates to CSARVPGRDAKNIQYF. V and J are TRBV20-1 and TRBJ2-4, with a possible D match to TRBD2 (6 bases). The CDR3 has 16 amino acids. V lost 1 base to trimming and J lost 1 base, with 14 bases between them. Germline CDR1 reads DFQATT; CDR2 reads SNEGSKA (reference sequence).

The chain uses TRBV30 and TRBJ1-6; TRBD1 agrees at 9 bases. The CDR3 extends over 13 amino acids. Germline assignment: CDR1 GTSNPN and CDR2 SVGIG (reference sequence). CDR3 amino acids: CALGGQGKSPLHF. The CDR3 nucleotides are TGTGCTCTAGGGGGACAGGGAAAATCACCCCTCCACTTT. The variable domain in full, with the rest retrieved from reference TRBV30 and TRBJ1-6, is SQTIHQWPATLVQPVGSPLSLECTVEGTSNPNLYWYRQAAGRGLQLLFYSVGIGQISSEVPQNLSASRPQDRQFILSSKKLLLSDSGFYLCALGGQGKSPLHFGNGTRLTVT.

The chain joins TRBV15 to TRBJ1-1; 9 bases line up with TRBD1. The length of the CDR3 is 16 residues. The germline V gene encodes CDR1 LNHNV and CDR2 YYDKDF (reference sequence). The J segment lost 2 bases and the V segment lost 3 bases, leaving 7 bases of the junction unmatched. The CDR3 DNA follows: TGTGCCACCAGCAGGGACAGGGGAGGGTTTAACACTGAAGCTTTCTTT. This sequence encodes CATSRDRGGFNTEAFF.

This CDR3 reads CASSPGTPQTDEQFF. The CDR3 nucleotides are TGCGCCAGCAGCCCGGGGACCCCTCAAACGGATGAGCAGTTCTTC. The chain combines TRBV5-1 with TRBJ2-1, with D perhaps assigned TRBD1 or TRBD2 (5 bases each). Trimming stripped 4 bases from V and 8 bases from J, with 19 bases between. This CDR3 region has 15 residues. Germline V gives CDR1 SGHRS, CDR2 YFSETQ.

The chain joins TRBV30 to TRBJ2-6, with 7 bases fitting TRBD1. With 4 bases clipped from V and 0 bases from J, the junction kept 3 bases outside the gene matches. Germline V gene lookup returns CDR1 GTSNPN and CDR2 SVGIG (reference sequence). The CDR3 is 15 residues long. The DNA for the CDR3 is TGTGCCTGGATGGGGGACAGCTCTGGGGCCAACGTCCTGACTTTC. It translates to CAWMGDSSGANVLTF.

The chain is built from TRBV5-1 and TRBJ1-2; 7 bases map to TRBD1. The CDR3 length is 15 residues. V was clipped by 0 bases and J by 1 base; unmatched bases: 3. The germline V gene encodes CDR1 SGHRS and CDR2 YFSETQ. The CDR3 here is CASSLASGGNYGYTF. The CDR3 DNA is TGCGCCAGCAGCTTGGCCTCAGGGGGTAACTATGGCTACACCTTC.

A single count supports this clonotype. CDR3 DNA sequence: TGTGCCAGCAGTTACGGGCTAGCGGGGGGTAACATTCAGTACTTC. Amino acids: CASSYGLAGGNIQYF. This rearrangement joins TRBV6-5 to TRBJ2-4; TRBD2 matches 11 bases. J was trimmed by 7 bases and V by 2 bases; bases with no gene match: 4. The CDR3 runs to 15 residues. The germline gives CDR1 MNHEY, CDR2 SVGAGI.

The CDR3 loop is CSASGDRGTEAFF. CDR3 DNA: TGCAGTGCTAGTGGGGACAGGGGAACTGAAGCTTTCTTT. The rearrangement joins TRBV20-1 to TRBJ1-1; 10 bases align to TRBD1. The CDR3 has 13 residues. Germline trimming cut 3 bases from V and 5 bases from J; bases unmatched to any gene: 3. Germline V gene lookup returns CDR1 DFQATT and CDR2 SNEGSKA (reference sequence).

This clonotype was seen more than once but under ten times. The gene calls are TRBV6-1 and TRBJ1-2; 10 bases are shared with TRBD1. This CDR3 region has 15 residues. Germline V CDR1 and CDR2: MNHNS, SASEGT. Trimming removed 8 bases from V and 3 bases from J; junction bases left unmatched: 9. The CDR3 DNA reads as TGTGCCAGCCGAGAACCAGGGACAGGGGACTATGGCTACACCTTC. As protein: CASREPGTGDYGYTF.

V usage is TRBV19 and J usage is TRBJ2-5, with D perhaps assigned TRBD1 or TRBD2 (5 bases each). The CDR3 loop spans 16 amino acids. Per the germline V gene, CDR1 is LNHDA and CDR2 is SQIVND (reference sequence). V dropped 3 bases and J dropped 6 bases, with 20 bases sitting between them. The CDR3 DNA reads TGTGCCAGTAGTATGAGGGCCAAGACAGATCCCAAGACCCAGTACTTC. Its protein product is CASSMRAKTDPKTQYF.

This chain joins TRBV6-1 and TRBJ1-1, with no clear D. V was trimmed by 3 bases and J by 2 bases, leaving 19 bases between them. Germline V gene data show CDR1 as MNHNS and CDR2 as SASEGT. There are 17 residues in the CDR3. CDR3 residues: CASSEGRGVGVNTEAFF. The CDR3 nucleotides read TGTGCCAGCAGTGAGGGTCGAGGCGTCGGGGTAAACACTGAAGCTTTCTTT.

The chain links TRBV5-4 to TRBJ1-2, with 10 bases fitting TRBD1. V was pared by 4 bases and J by 6 bases, with 12 bases of the junction left unmatched. The CDR3 has 16 residues. From germline, CDR1 is SGHNT and CDR2 YYREEE (reference sequence). Here the CDR3 reads CASSNDRGRGLNGYTF. In nucleotides, the CDR3 is TGTGCCAGCAGCAACGACAGGGGGCGAGGGTTAAATGGCTACACCTTC.

This chain links TRBV10-3 with TRBJ2-3; D is uncertain. Germline-derived CDR1 and CDR2 are ENHRY and SYGVKD. The CDR3 runs to 13 residues. V gave up 0 bases and J gave up 5 bases, with 6 bases separating them. CDR3 bases: TGTGCCATCAGTGAGTCCGGTGAAGATACGCAGTATTTT. The encoded protein is CAISESGEDTQYF.

In its sample, this clonotype was seen a few times. The V call is TRBV7-9, the J call TRBJ1-1, with TRBD1 as a possible D gene (5 bases). The CDR3 contains 13 residues. Germline CDR1 reads SEHNR; CDR2 reads FQNEAQ (reference sequence). V lost 3 bases and J 8 bases, leaving 13 bases between the germline ends. The chain's CDR3 is CASSLVRAGEAFF. CDR3 in DNA: TGTGCCAGCAGCTTGGTCCGCGCAGGGGAAGCTTTCTTT.

The J gene is TRBJ2-7, the V gene TRBV28; 8 positions agree with TRBD1. The germline V gene encodes CDR1 MDHEN and CDR2 SYDVKM. Trimming at V came to 2 bases and at J to 1 base, leaving 13 bases not matched to a gene. The CDR3 totals 18 residues. CDR3 loop: CASSLHKSGQGFSYEQYF. Written as DNA, the CDR3 is TGTGCCAGCAGTTTACACAAATCAGGACAGGGATTTTCCTACGAGCAGTACTTC. Based on the CDR3 plus reference TRBV28 and TRBJ2-7, the full variable domain is DVKVTQSSRYLVKRTGEKVFLECVQDMDHENMFWYRQDPGLGLRLIYFSYDVKMKEKGDIPEGYSVSREKKERFSLILESASTNQTSMYLCASSLHKSGQGFSYEQYFGPGTRLTVT.

The V call is TRBV24-1, the J call TRBJ2-1; 7 bases line up with TRBD2. The CDR3 has 17 residues. V was clipped by 5 bases and J by 9 bases; unmatched bases: 18. CDR1 KGHDR and CDR2 SFDVKD come from the germline V gene. The CDR3 coding sequence is TGTGCCACCAGTGCCGTCCCCCTTCCGGGCCGGGAGGCTGAGCAGTTCTTC. Protein product: CATSAVPLPGREAEQFF.

This clonotype was counted a few times. This chain links TRBV7-6 with TRBJ2-2, with D possibly TRBD1 on 6 matching bases. The length of the CDR3 is 14 residues. The V end was cut by 5 bases, the J end by 4 bases, with 11 bases between. Germline lookup yields CDR1 SGHVS and CDR2 FNYEAQ. CDR3 in amino acids: CASSLGHLTGELFF. The DNA for the CDR3 is TGTGCCAGCAGCCTGGGACACCTCACCGGGGAGCTGTTTTTT. Based on the CDR3 plus reference TRBV7-6 and TRBJ2-2, the full variable domain is GAGVSQSPRYKVTKRGQDVALRCDPISGHVSLYWYRQALGQGPEFLTYFNYEAQQDKSGLPNDRFSAERPEGSISTLTIQRTEQRDSAMYRCASSLGHLTGELFFGEGSRLTVL.

This clonotype was found a few times. The chain joins TRBV19 to TRBJ1-2; the D is unclear. CDR1 is LNHDA, CDR2 SQIVND, per germline (reference sequence). V shed 5 bases and J shed 5 bases, with 12 bases lying between them. The CDR3 loop spans 13 amino acids. The CDR3 loop reads CASSPGKAYGYTF. The CDR3 DNA follows: TGTGCCAGTAGTCCCGGGAAAGCATATGGCTACACCTTC.

The chain has TRBV28 and TRBJ2-7, with a tentative D call TRBD2 (6 bases). The V and J ends lost 6 bases and 2 bases respectively, with 11 bases between them. In germline, CDR1 is MDHEN, CDR2 SYDVKM. The CDR3 loop spans 13 amino acids. The CDR3 DNA reads TGTGCCAGCAGGGTGGGACTCACCTACGAGCAGTACTTC. Protein product: CASRVGLTYEQYF.